This TCR beta chain originates from a study of T cell changes during pregnancy in multiple sclerosis (dated 2019 in TCRdb). General notes on the study: In women with multiple sclerosis, the researchers looked at how the T cell repertoire shifted as pregnancy progressed.

Library construction relied on the immunoSEQ multiplex PCR assay. As stored in TCRdb, this immuneACCESS dataset retains in-frame rearrangements with V and J assigned. A fraction of the clones does not appear; measured against another copy, unresolved V genes explain less than half of the discrepancy, and the remainder lacks a known reason. This sample lists around 57,000 clones; about nine tenths were detected once. Together, the top ten hold 0.16% of the sample. CDR1 is given as MNHNY and CDR2 as SVGAGI, both from the germline V gene (reference sequence). Trimming takes 7 bases from V and 2 bases from J, and the germline ends sit 11 bases apart. Spanning cysteine to phenylalanine, the CDR3 consists of 13 amino acids. This entry keeps only the CDR3 DNA: 39 bases, framed from base 1. On this clone itself: Its antigen is unknown. Within one base of it there is no much larger clone, and no base qualities were kept.

The receptor comes from a female donor in good health, enrolled as a control in a pregnancy study. The sequence is built from TRBV6-6 and TRBJ1-2, with no confidently assigned D gene. This specimen was CD4+ T cells from peripheral blood mononuclear cells, taken after pregnancy. The sequence in DNA is TGTGCCAGCACCCTAACTGCAAACTATGGCTACACCTTC. This is translated as CASTLTANYGYTF.